These 30 T cell receptor beta chains were all obtained from the same sample, sequenced in a study of patients and donors after allogeneic stem cell transplantation. TCRdb re-derived calls from the RT-PCR reads in MiXCR, one entry per CDR3 protein. Of some 880,000 distinct CDR3 sequences in the sample, over 15% are singletons; the top ten hold 6%. Sequenced input: blood, either unsorted or a sorted T cell fraction (not recorded which). The receptors shown here come from a human donor who was either an allogeneic HSCT recipient or a stem cell or donor lymphocyte infusion donor (not recorded which). It is not recorded whose cells these are; they may come from a transplant donor.

The V call is TRBV5-1, the J call TRBJ2-5; D gene uncertain. Germline V lookup: CDR1 SGHRS, CDR2 YFSETQ. The ends were cut back, 4 bases at V and 5 bases at J, with 15 bases in the middle. The CDR3 runs to 14 residues. The CDR3 here is CASSLEFGGETQYF. The CDR3 DNA reads TGCGCCAGCAGCCTGGAATTTGGCGGTGAGACCCAGTACTTC.

This clonotype was observed a handful of times. The chain couples TRBV15 to TRBJ2-7; 10 bases fit TRBD1. Germline V CDR1 and CDR2: LNHNV, YYDKDF (reference sequence). This CDR3 has 15 residues. The V gene end was trimmed by 4 bases and the J gene end by 1 base; junction bases not matched to a gene: 4. The chain's CDR3 is CATSIPGQGSYEQYF. In DNA form, the CDR3 reads TGTGCCACCAGCATCCCGGGACAGGGGTCCTACGAGCAGTACTTC.

V usage is TRBV12-3 or TRBV12-4 and J usage is TRBJ2-1, with no clear D. The ends were cut back, 3 bases at V and 5 bases at J, with 11 bases in the middle. The CDR3 runs 14 residues. The CDR3 protein is CASSLIAFNNEQFF. The CDR3 DNA reads as TGTGCCAGCAGTTTGATCGCCTTCAACAATGAGCAGTTCTTC.

This clonotype was counted at least ten times. The chain employs TRBV20-1 and TRBJ1-1; the D is unclear. This CDR3 contains 12 residues. V was trimmed by 3 bases and J by 1 base, leaving 6 bases between them. The germline V gene encodes CDR1 DFQATT and CDR2 SNEGSKA (reference sequence). CDR3 amino acids: CSASSGNTEAFF. For the CDR3, the DNA is TGCAGTGCTAGCTCAGGGAACACTGAAGCTTTCTTT.

The rearrangement uses TRBV10-3 and TRBJ2-2; 13 bases are a match to TRBD2. The CDR3 runs to 16 residues. CDR1 and CDR2 from the germline V gene are ENHRY and SYGVKD. V shed 5 bases and J 6 bases; nucleotides not matched to a gene: 6. The CDR3 protein is CAISLTSGRAAGELFF. CDR3 bases: TGTGCCATCAGTTTAACTAGCGGGAGGGCCGCCGGGGAGCTGTTTTTT.

The rearrangement joins TRBV12-3 or TRBV12-4 to TRBJ2-1, with 8 bases identical to TRBD1. With 5 bases clipped from V and 5 bases from J, the junction kept 11 bases outside the gene matches. CDR3 size: 16 residues. CDR3 protein: CASSPTRQGPNNEQFF. The CDR3 DNA reads as TGTGCCAGCAGTCCGACTCGACAGGGGCCTAACAATGAGCAGTTCTTC.

This clonotype was seen at least ten times. V and J are TRBV6-2 or TRBV6-3 and TRBJ1-3, with 8 bases matching TRBD1. With V trimmed by 5 bases and J by 0 bases, 18 bases remained unmatched. Germline V gives CDR1 MNHEY, CDR2 SVGEGT. CDR3 length: 20 residues. The DNA of the CDR3 is TGTGCCAGCAGTCGCGAGACCGGACAGGGCGGGAACGGCTCTGGAAACACCATATATTTT. Residues: CASSRETGQGGNGSGNTIYF.

This clonotype was seen more than once but under ten times. Its ends do not fully match the called genes, so a read error is possible. This chain joins TRBV29-1 and TRBJ2-7; 7 nucleotides line up with TRBD1. CDR1 SQVTM and CDR2 ANQGSEA come from the germline V gene. The length of the CDR3 is 11 residues. The CDR3 bases are TGCAGCGTCGAAGACAGGGACGAGCAGTACTTC. Translating gives CSVEDRDEQYF.

The gene calls are TRBV7-3 and TRBJ2-1; D unclear. CDR1 is SGHTA, CDR2 FQGTGA, per germline. CDR3 length: 13 amino acids. V was trimmed by 5 bases and J by 3 bases, leaving 8 bases between them. The CDR3 nucleotides read TGTGCCAGCAGCGAAGATTACTACAATGAGCAGTTCTTC. This translates into CASSEDYYNEQFF.

This clonotype was detected many times. The V gene is TRBV9, the J gene TRBJ2-3, with no clear D. CDR1 is SGDLS and CDR2 is YYNGEE in the germline V gene. The CDR3 sequence is 14 residues long. V was clipped by 0 bases and J by 1 base, with 6 bases between them. CDR3 bases: TGTGCCAGCAGCGTAGGGTTGCGCACAGATACGCAGTATTTT. Encoded protein: CASSVGLRTDTQYF. Complete variable domain (other parts from reference TRBV9 and TRBJ2-3): DSGVTQTPKHLITATGQRVTLRCSPRSGDLSVYWYQQSLDQGLQFLIQYYNGEERAKGNILERFSAQQFPDLHSELNLSSLELGDSALYFCASSVGLRTDTQYFGPGTRLTVL.

This clonotype has a count of ten or more. The J gene is TRBJ2-4, the V gene TRBV12-3 or TRBV12-4; 7 bases match TRBD1. J was trimmed by 0 bases and V by 5 bases; bases with no gene match: 13. The CDR3 runs 18 residues. The CDR3 protein is CASSPGGYPDKAKNIQYF. The CDR3 coding sequence is TGTGCCAGCAGTCCAGGGGGATACCCTGACAAAGCCAAAAACATTCAGTACTTC.

This clonotype was seen only a few times. This chain connects TRBV9 to TRBJ2-3; 9 nucleotides align to TRBD2. V gave up 0 bases and J gave up 3 bases; unmatched junction bases: 8. The CDR3 sequence is 17 residues long. Germline loops: CDR1 SGDLS, CDR2 YYNGEE. For the CDR3, the DNA is TGTGCCAGCAGCGTAGAAAGGCTAGCGGGAAATACAGATACGCAGTATTTT. Translating gives CASSVERLAGNTDTQYF.

The rearrangement links TRBV12-3 or TRBV12-4 to TRBJ1-5; no clear D. The CDR3 length is 14 residues. V was pared by 5 bases and J by 2 bases, with 10 bases between. The chain's CDR3 is CASSLRRGNQPQHF. As DNA, the CDR3 is TGTGCCAGCAGTCTTAGACGAGGCAATCAGCCCCAGCATTTT.

This clonotype was seen a few times. V and J are TRBV9 and TRBJ2-2; D possibly corresponds to TRBD1 (6 bases). The V gene lost 5 bases and the J gene lost 1 base, with 15 bases spanning the gap. The CDR3 loop spans 16 amino acids. Germline V CDR1 and CDR2: SGDLS, YYNGEE. The CDR3: CASSPSGTLNTGELFF. CDR3 sequence (DNA): TGTGCCAGCAGTCCCTCCGGGACACTGAACACCGGGGAGCTGTTTTTT.

The chain uses TRBV6-1 and TRBJ2-5, with TRBD2 matching 9 bases. The V segment lost 6 bases and the J segment 5 bases; nucleotides outside the gene matches: 10. The germline CDR1 and CDR2 sequences are MNHNS and SASEGT. The CDR3 consists of 15 residues. CDR3: CASSPRGREGETQYF. CDR3 bases: TGTGCCAGCAGCCCCCGCGGGCGGGAGGGGGAGACCCAGTACTTC.

CDR3 nucleotide sequence: TGCGCCAGCAGCCATACCGACTGGACAGGGTGGGGAGATACGCAGTATTTT. It is translated as CASSHTDWTGWGDTQYF. This chain uses TRBV4-1 with TRBJ2-3, with 8 bases fitting TRBD1. CDR1 MGHRA and CDR2 YSYEKL come from the germline V gene. After removal of 3 bases from V and 5 bases from J, the junction contained 13 bases not matched to a gene. The CDR3 is made up of 17 amino acids.

The V call is TRBV2, the J call TRBJ2-3; TRBD1 might be the D (6 bases). V was cut by 0 bases and J by 4 bases, with 14 bases left in between. Germline loops: CDR1 SNHLY, CDR2 FYNNEI. The CDR3 contains 16 residues. CDR3 region: CASSEAQQGASDTQYF. The CDR3 bases are TGTGCCAGCAGTGAAGCGCAACAGGGAGCATCAGATACGCAGTATTTT.

The chain employs TRBV5-1 and TRBJ2-1; D gene uncertain. Germline values: CDR1 SGHRS, CDR2 YFSETQ. This CDR3 comprises 12 residues. V lost 3 bases and J 9 bases, leaving 10 bases between the germline ends. For the CDR3, the DNA is TGCGCCAGCAGCTCCCAAGGCGGTGAGCAGTTCTTC. It specifies CASSSQGGEQFF.

The chain combines TRBV6-2 or TRBV6-3 with TRBJ2-3; 7 nucleotides line up with TRBD2. Germline assignment: CDR1 MNHEY and CDR2 SVGEGT. This CDR3 is built from 16 residues. The V and J ends lost 7 bases and 4 bases, in that order; junction bases with no gene match: 14. The CDR3 loop is CASTAGTAGWSDTQYF. CDR3 bases: TGTGCCAGCACTGCCGGAACAGCGGGGTGGTCAGATACGCAGTATTTT.

In this sample, this clonotype turned up a few times. The gene calls are TRBV28 and TRBJ1-1; no clear D gene. The germline gives CDR1 MDHEN, CDR2 SYDVKM. Trimming removed 1 base at V and 1 base at J, with 13 bases between. The length of the CDR3 is 16 residues. The CDR3 DNA sequence: TGTGCCAGCAGTTTATATGGTGCGGCGGAGAACACTGAAGCTTTCTTT. It codes for CASSLYGAAENTEAFF.

The V and J genes are TRBV10-3 and TRBJ2-1; D gene unclear. The CDR3 is made up of 13 amino acids. Germline assignment: CDR1 ENHRY and CDR2 SYGVKD. V shed 2 bases and J shed 4 bases, with 6 bases lying between them. The CDR3 here is CAISEEPYNEQFF. The CDR3 coding sequence is TGTGCCATCAGTGAGGAGCCTTACAATGAGCAGTTCTTC.

V is TRBV3-1 and J is TRBJ1-1, with 8 positions matching TRBD1. The germline gives CDR1 LGHDT, CDR2 YNNKEL (reference sequence). The CDR3 has 16 residues. V shed 3 bases, J shed 0 bases, and the junction held 6 bases outside the gene matches. The CDR3 is CASSHGPGQVNTEAFF. The DNA for the CDR3 is TGTGCCAGCAGCCATGGGCCGGGACAGGTGAACACTGAAGCTTTCTTT.

This clonotype showed up just a few times. This chain connects TRBV6-4 to TRBJ2-1, with D perhaps assigned TRBD1 or TRBD2 (6 bases each). The V end was cut by 0 bases, the J end by 1 base, with 22 bases between. CDR1 is MRHNA, CDR2 SNTAGT, per germline. CDR3 length equals 20 residues. The CDR3 loop is CASSDSNMIGGGRSYNEQFF. The CDR3 DNA reads as TGTGCCAGCAGTGACTCGAATATGATAGGGGGAGGTAGGTCCTACAATGAGCAGTTCTTC.

There are many counts of this clonotype. This chain joins TRBV12-3 or TRBV12-4 and TRBJ2-1, with 11 bases fitting TRBD2. After removal of 6 bases from V and 0 bases from J, the junction contained 10 bases not matched to a gene. The CDR3 covers 18 residues. Written as DNA, the CDR3 is TGTGCCAGCAGAGGGGGACTAGCGGACCAGAGCTCCTACAATGAGCAGTTCTTC. Translation: CASRGGLADQSSYNEQFF.

The chain combines TRBV24-1 with TRBJ2-5, with 12 bases matching TRBD2. Germline CDR1 reads KGHDR; CDR2 reads SFDVKD. Germline trimming cut 5 bases from V and 0 bases from J; bases unmatched to any gene: 3. This CDR3 is 16 amino acids long. This CDR3 reads CATSAGTSGYQETQYF. CDR3 bases: TGTGCCACCAGTGCTGGGACTAGCGGGTACCAAGAGACCCAGTACTTC.

The chain carries TRBV7-2 and TRBJ1-3, with D possibly being TRBD1 (6 bases). Germline V gene lookup returns CDR1 SGHTA and CDR2 FQGNSA. The V gene lost 4 bases and the J gene lost 0 bases, with 13 bases spanning the gap. The CDR3 loop spans 16 amino acids. In DNA, the CDR3 is TGTGCCAGCAGCTACCTCGGGACACTCTCTGGAAACACCATATATTTT. It encodes CASSYLGTLSGNTIYF.

This clonotype was seen more than once but under ten times. This rearrangement joins TRBV5-6 to TRBJ2-1; D may correspond to TRBD1 or TRBD2 (6 bases each). Germline-derived CDR1 and CDR2 are SGHDT and YYEEEE. V was pared by 7 bases and J by 10 bases, with 24 bases between. This CDR3 has 15 residues. CDR3 sequence: CASSVEMGGGREQFF. CDR3 in DNA: TGTGCCAGCTCCGTCGAAATGGGGGGCGGGCGCGAGCAGTTCTTC.

The chain is built from TRBV29-1 and TRBJ1-1, with D unresolved. CDR1 and CDR2 (germline): SQVTM, ANQGSEA. The CDR3 is 11 residues long. Trimming shortened V by 5 bases and J by 4 bases, and 8 bases separated the two germline ends. CDR3 nucleotides: TGCAGCGTTCCTACTATCACTGAAGCTTTCTTT. It codes for CSVPTITEAFF.

This clonotype turned up a few times. The chain recombines TRBV20-1 with TRBJ1-6; D perhaps matches TRBD1 (5 bases). In germline, CDR1 is DFQATT, CDR2 SNEGSKA (reference sequence). This CDR3 is built from 16 residues. V lost 6 bases and J lost 9, with 24 bases in between. The CDR3 region is CSADPQGPVGRSPLHF. For the CDR3, the DNA is TGCAGTGCCGACCCTCAGGGACCAGTCGGACGTTCACCCCTCCACTTT.

This clonotype occurred a few times. This chain joins TRBV7-8 and TRBJ2-3; no firm D call. Germline-derived CDR1 and CDR2 are SGHVS and FQNEAQ. This CDR3 is 15 amino acids long. Trimming took 4 bases from V and 0 from J, leaving 11 bases between them. CDR3 region: CASSSWGTSTDTQYF. Here the CDR3 DNA reads TGTGCCAGCAGCTCCTGGGGTACTAGCACAGATACGCAGTATTTT.